The 7 T cell receptor beta chains in this list originate from one sample, sequenced in a study of OX40 agonist ivuxolimab in advanced cancers. The protocol was immunoSEQ multiplex PCR, while the TCRdb copy is restricted to in-frame clones and leaves out a portion. The sample includes over 90,000 clones, 85% to 90% seen only once; the top ten take around 2%. The sequenced sample was CD4+ or CD8+ T cells sorted from blood, obtained in a trial of the OX40 agonist ivuxolimab. These receptors all stem from an adult with an advanced solid tumor such as melanoma, head and neck, liver or kidney cancer.

The rearrangement links TRBV11-2 to TRBJ2-3, with D uncertain. CDR1 SGHAT and CDR2 FQNNGV come from the germline V gene. The CDR3 is 15 residues long. V lost 1 base and J 0 bases, leaving 8 bases between the germline ends. The CDR3 bases are TGTGCCAGCAGCTTAGGGATGGGTAGCACAGATACGCAGTATTTT. Amino acids: CASSLGMGSTDTQYF.

This clone came up a few times. The V call is TRBV19, the J call TRBJ1-5; tentatively, D is TRBD1 (6 bases). The germline V gene has CDR1 LNHDA and CDR2 SQIVND (reference sequence). The CDR3 has 13 amino acids. Trimming removed 5 bases from V and 7 bases from J, with 12 bases in between. The CDR3 DNA follows: TGTGCCAGTAGTGAACAGGGAAACCAGCCCCAGCATTTT. Translated: CASSEQGNQPQHF.

The rearrangement uses TRBV18 and TRBJ1-4; TRBD1 matches at 7 bases. The CDR3 spans 14 residues. The germline V gene has CDR1 KGHSH and CDR2 LQKENI. Germline trimming cut 6 bases from V and 5 bases from J; bases unmatched to any gene: 6. CDR3 in DNA: TGTGCCAGCTCGCACGGGACAGAAAATGAAAAACTGTTTTTT. Protein sequence: CASSHGTENEKLFF. The full variable domain, its missing parts supplied by reference TRBV18 and TRBJ1-4, is NAGVMQNPRHLVRRRGQEARLRCSPMKGHSHVYWYRQLPEEGLKFMVYLQKENIIDESGMPKERFSAEFPKEGPSILRIQQVVRGDSAAYFCASSHGTENEKLFFGSGTQLSVL.

The V gene is TRBV6-1, the J gene TRBJ2-6; D unclear. CDR1 MNHNS and CDR2 SASEGT come from the germline V gene. The CDR3 is 15 residues long. V lost 4 bases and J 1 base, leaving 8 bases between the germline ends. The CDR3, as DNA: TGTGCCAGCAGTGGGGCTGGGTCTGGGGCCAACGTCCTGACTTTC. It translates to CASSGAGSGANVLTF.

The chain recombines TRBV18 with TRBJ1-2; possibly TRBD1 for D (6 bases). V was cut by 3 bases and J by 6 bases, with 11 bases left in between. There are 13 residues in the CDR3. Germline CDR1 and CDR2: KGHSH and LQKENI. The CDR3 spells CASSPSRGDGYTF. The CDR3 DNA reads TGTGCCAGCTCACCGAGCAGGGGAGATGGCTACACCTTC. The full variable domain, its missing parts supplied by reference TRBV18 and TRBJ1-2, is NAGVMQNPRHLVRRRGQEARLRCSPMKGHSHVYWYRQLPEEGLKFMVYLQKENIIDESGMPKERFSAEFPKEGPSILRIQQVVRGDSAAYFCASSPSRGDGYTFGSGTRLTVV.

The chain carries TRBV5-1 and TRBJ2-3; the D gene is possibly TRBD2 (5 bases). Trimming removed 4 bases from V and 6 bases from J, with 21 bases in between. Germline loops: CDR1 SGHRS, CDR2 YFSETQ. The CDR3 extends over 16 amino acids. CDR3 sequence: CASSPPASGSVDTQYF. The CDR3 DNA follows: TGCGCCAGCAGCCCCCCGGCCAGCGGAAGTGTTGATACGCAGTATTTT.

The chain couples TRBV9 to TRBJ2-1; 8 positions agree with TRBD2. The CDR3 length is 16 residues. Unmatched junction bases numbered 9, after V lost 3 bases and J lost 4 bases. Germline V gives CDR1 SGDLS, CDR2 YYNGEE. The chain's CDR3 is CASSASRGGGYNEQFF. The DNA of the CDR3 is TGTGCCAGCAGCGCCTCCCGTGGCGGGGGGTACAATGAGCAGTTCTTC.